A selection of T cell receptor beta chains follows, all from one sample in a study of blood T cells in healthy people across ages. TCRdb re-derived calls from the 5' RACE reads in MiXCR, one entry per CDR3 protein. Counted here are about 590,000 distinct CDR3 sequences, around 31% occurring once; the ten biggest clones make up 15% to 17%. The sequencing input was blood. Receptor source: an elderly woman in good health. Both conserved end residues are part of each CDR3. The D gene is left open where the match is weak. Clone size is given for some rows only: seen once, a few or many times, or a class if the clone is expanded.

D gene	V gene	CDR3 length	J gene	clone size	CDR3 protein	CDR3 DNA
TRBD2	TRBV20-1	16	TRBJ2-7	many	CSARRSEGLAVYEQYF	TGCAGTGCTAGACGGAGCGAGGGACTAGCGGTTTACGAGCAGTACTTC
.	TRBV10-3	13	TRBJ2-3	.	CAIGSRRPDTQYF	TGTGCCATAGGTAGCCGGAGGCCAGATACGCAGTATTTT
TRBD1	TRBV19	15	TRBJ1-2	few	CASRYTGQGSDGYTF	TGTGCCAGTAGATACACGGGACAGGGATCAGATGGCTACACCTTC
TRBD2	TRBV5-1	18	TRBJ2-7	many	CASSYLLLSGGDSYEQYF	TGCGCCAGCAGCTACTTATTGCTTAGCGGGGGGGACTCCTACGAGCAGTACTTC
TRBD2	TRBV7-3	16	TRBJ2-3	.	CASSLRSAGGVDTQYF	TGTGCCAGCAGCTTAAGGTCAGCCGGGGGGGTAGATACGCAGTATTTT
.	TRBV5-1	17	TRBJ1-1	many	CASSLFLQGGENTEAFF	TGCGCCAGCAGCTTGTTCCTCCAGGGAGGGGAGAACACTGAAGCTTTCTTT
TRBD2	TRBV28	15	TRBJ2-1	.	CASTMTSGGYNEQFF	TGTGCTAGCACCATGACTAGCGGGGGTTACAATGAGCAGTTCTTC
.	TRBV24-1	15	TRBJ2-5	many	CATSDSTQRQETQYF	TGTGCCACCAGTGATTCGACACAACGGCAAGAGACCCAGTACTTC
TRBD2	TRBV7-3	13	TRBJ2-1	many	CASSGSGREPQFF	TGTGCCAGCAGCGGCTCGGGGCGGGAGCCGCAGTTCTTC
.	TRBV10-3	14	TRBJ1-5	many	CAISLDSGNQPQHF	TGTGCCATCAGTTTGGACAGCGGAAATCAGCCCCAGCATTTT
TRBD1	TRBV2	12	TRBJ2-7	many	CASSGTGNEQYF	TGTGCCAGCAGTGGGACAGGGAACGAGCAGTACTTC
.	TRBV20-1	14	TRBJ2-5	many	CSADGLTDQETQYF	TGCAGTGCAGACGGGCTGACAGACCAAGAGACCCAGTACTTC
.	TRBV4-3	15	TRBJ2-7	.	CASSQDAGQRYEQYF	TGCGCCAGCAGCCAAGATGCGGGACAGCGGTACGAGCAGTACTTC
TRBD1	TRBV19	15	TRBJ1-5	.	CASSQGARGNQPQHF	TGTGCCAGTTCACAGGGGGCTCGGGGCAATCAGCCCCAGCATTTT
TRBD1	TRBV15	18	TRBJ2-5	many	CATSRDMTGQRYQETQYF	TGTGCCACCAGCAGAGACATGACAGGGCAAAGATACCAAGAGACCCAGTACTTC
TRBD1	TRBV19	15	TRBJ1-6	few	CASSEEGARNSPLHF	TGTGCCAGTAGTGAGGAGGGGGCCCGAAATTCACCCCTCCACTTT
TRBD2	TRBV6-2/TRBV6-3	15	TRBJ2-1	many	CASRLAGRRYNEQFF	TGTGCCAGCAGACTAGCGGGGCGACGATACAATGAGCAGTTCTTC
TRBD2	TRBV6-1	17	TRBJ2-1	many	CASSGTSGGIIHDEQFF	TGTGCCAGCTCCGGGACTAGCGGGGGCATTATTCACGATGAGCAGTTCTTC
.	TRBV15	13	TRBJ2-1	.	CATSRGACNEQFF	TGTGCCACCAGCAGAGGGGCGTGCAATGAGCAGTTCTTC
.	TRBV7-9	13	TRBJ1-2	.	CASSPGLSHGCTF	TGTGCCAGCAGCCCGGGCCTGTCCCATGGCTGCACCTTC
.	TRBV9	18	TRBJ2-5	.	CASSPKIGNRSRQETQYF	TGTGCCAGCAGCCCTAAAATAGGTAACAGGTCCCGCCAAGAGACCCAGTACTTC
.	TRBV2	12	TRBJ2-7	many	CASRSDSYEQYF	TGTGCCAGCCGGTCTGACTCCTACGAGCAGTACTTC
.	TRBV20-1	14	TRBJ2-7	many	CSGKKVGGHWEQYF	TGCAGTGGTAAAAAGGTGGGAGGTCACTGGGAGCAGTACTTC
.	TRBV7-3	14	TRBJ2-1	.	CASMTEGGHNEQFF	TGTGCCAGCATGACAGAGGGGGGGCACAATGAGCAGTTCTTC
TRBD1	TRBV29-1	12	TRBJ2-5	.	CSVEAGGETQYF	TGCAGCGTTGAAGCAGGGGGAGAGACCCAGTACTTC
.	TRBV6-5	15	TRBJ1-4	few	CASSQRGVANEKLFF	TGTGCCAGCAGCCAACGGGGGGTTGCTAATGAAAAACTGTTTTTT
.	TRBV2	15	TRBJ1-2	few	CASSEAATDIYGYTF	TGTGCCAGCAGTGAAGCCGCGACAGATATCTATGGCTACACCTTC
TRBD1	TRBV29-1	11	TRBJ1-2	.	CSGGQDYGHTF	TGCAGCGGTGGACAGGACTATGGCCACACCTTC
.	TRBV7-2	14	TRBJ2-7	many	CASSLEGQFYEQYF	TGTGCCAGCAGCTTAGAGGGCCAATTCTACGAGCAGTACTTC
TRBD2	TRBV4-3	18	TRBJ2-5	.	CASSQGGTSGRYQETQYF	TGCGCCAGCAGCCAAGGCGGGACTAGCGGACGGTACCAAGAGACCCAGTACTTC
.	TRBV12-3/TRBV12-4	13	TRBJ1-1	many	CASQRGTNTEAFF	TGTGCCAGCCAACGAGGGACTAACACTGAAGCTTTCTTT
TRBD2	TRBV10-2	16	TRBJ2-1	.	CASSDWREIGGDEQFF	TGCGCCAGCAGTGATTGGCGGGAGATCGGCGGCGATGAGCAGTTCTTC
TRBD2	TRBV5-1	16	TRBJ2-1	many	CASSPQSSGSYNEQFF	TGCGCCAGCAGTCCACAATCTAGCGGCTCCTACAATGAGCAGTTCTTC
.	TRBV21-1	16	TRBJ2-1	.	CASSKATPGAYNEQFF	TGTGCCAGCAGCAAAGCTACCCCAGGCGCTTACAATGAGCAGTTCTTC
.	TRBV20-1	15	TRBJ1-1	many	CSAVPSGVPEGEAFF	TGCAGTGCTGTCCCCTCGGGGGTTCCAGAGGGTGAAGCTTTCTTT
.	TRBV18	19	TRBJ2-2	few	CASSPALRDYDANTGELFF	TGTGCCAGCTCACCAGCATTAAGGGATTACGACGCGAACACCGGGGAGCTGTTTTTT
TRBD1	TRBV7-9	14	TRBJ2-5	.	CAIPGTGGQETQYF	TGTGCCATTCCTGGGACAGGGGGGCAAGAGACCCAGTACTTC
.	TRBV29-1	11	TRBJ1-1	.	CSAGPLTEAFF	TGCAGCGCGGGACCGCTCACTGAAGCTTTCTTT
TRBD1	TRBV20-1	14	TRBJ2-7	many	CSARDHRGQREQYF	TGCAGTGCTAGAGATCACAGGGGGCAAAGAGAGCAGTACTTC
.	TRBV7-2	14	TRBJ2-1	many	CASSLARGTMKQFF	TGTGCCAGCAGCTTAGCGAGGGGCACAATGAAGCAGTTCTTC
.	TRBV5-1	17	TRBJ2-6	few	CASSLKDALSGANVLTF	TGCGCCAGCAGCTTGAAAGACGCCCTCTCTGGGGCCAACGTCCTGACTTTC
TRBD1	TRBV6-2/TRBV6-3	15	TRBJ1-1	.	CASRQGMIMNTEAFF	TGTGCCAGCAGACAGGGGATGATCATGAACACTGAAGCTTTCTTT
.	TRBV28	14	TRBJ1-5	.	CASTPGGSNQPQHF	TGTGCCAGCACCCCGGGGGGGAGCAATCAGCCCCAGCATTTT
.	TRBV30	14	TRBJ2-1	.	CARSVNSRYNEQFF	TGTGCCCGGAGTGTAAACAGCCGATACAATGAGCAGTTCTTC
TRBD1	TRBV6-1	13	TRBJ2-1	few	CASSARQGDEQFF	TGTGCCAGCAGTGCGAGACAGGGAGATGAGCAGTTCTTC
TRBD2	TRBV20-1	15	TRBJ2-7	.	CSASGLAGTAYEQYF	TGCAGTGCTAGTGGTCTAGCGGGGACAGCCTACGAGCAGTACTTC
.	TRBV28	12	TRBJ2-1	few	CASSLGLGGQFF	TGTGCCAGCAGTTTAGGGCTCGGGGGGCAGTTCTTC
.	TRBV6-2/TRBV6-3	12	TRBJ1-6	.	CANRQTASPLHF	TGTGCCAACAGGCAGACAGCCTCACCCCTCCACTTT
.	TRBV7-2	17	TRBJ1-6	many	CASSPQSPSSYNSPLHF	TGTGCCAGCAGCCCCCAGTCCCCAAGCTCCTATAATTCACCCCTCCACTTT
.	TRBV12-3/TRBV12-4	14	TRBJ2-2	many	CASSLSGGAGELFF	TGTGCCAGCAGTTTATCGGGTGGTGCCGGGGAGCTGTTTTTT
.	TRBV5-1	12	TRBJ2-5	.	CASTQGRETQYF	TGCGCCAGCACTCAAGGGAGGGAGACCCAGTACTTC
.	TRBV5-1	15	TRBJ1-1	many	CASSSFGIQNTEAFF	TGCGCCAGCAGCTCTTTCGGGATCCAGAACACTGAAGCTTTCTTT
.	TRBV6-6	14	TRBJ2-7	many	CASSPWDKPYEQYF	TGTGCCAGCAGTCCTTGGGACAAACCCTACGAGCAGTACTTC